This record covers a single T cell receptor (beta chain). Its antigen is as yet unknown. This specimen belongs to a study of shared clonotypes between healthy human individuals. Study outcomes and limitations: Among a handful of donors, about 5% of naive CD4 clonotypes were found in common. Memory subsets generally showed smaller estimated richness than naive subsets did.

This CDR3 comprises 16 residues. CDR1 is SGDLS and CDR2 is YYNGEE in the germline V gene. V dropped 0 bases and J dropped 7; count of bases not matched to a gene: 8. Assay: immunoSEQ multiplex PCR; the TCRdb copy retains only in-frame clones and omits some. In the table there are hundreds of thousands of clones, around 96% of which are singletons. Sequenced sample: naive CD4+ T cells sorted from blood. The sample's subset: CD45RA+ positively selected. This TCR was recovered from a woman in her thirties in good health. The V call is TRBV9, the J call TRBJ2-1; TRBD2 aligns across 9 bases. CDR3 bases: TGTGCCAGCAGCGTAGTGAGTAGCGGGAGAGATAATGAGCAGTTCTTC. Translation: CASSVVSSGRDNEQFF.